This TCR beta chain was recovered during a study of shared clonotypes between healthy human individuals. This CDR3 has 15 residues. Germline V gene data show CDR1 as MNHNS and CDR2 as SASEGT. V lost 11 bases and J 1 base, leaving 20 bases between the germline ends. This table comes from immunoSEQ multiplex PCR, and its TCRdb copy is limited to in-frame clones, with some not included. The sample records over 1.4 million clones, approximately 97% being singletons. The sequenced sample was naive CD4+ T cells sorted from blood. Subset indicated: CD45RA+ positively selected. The chain recombines TRBV6-1 with TRBJ2-5; maybe TRBD2 (7 bases). The receptor was isolated from a young man in good health. CDR3 amino acids: CAGQRGGPSQETQYF. CDR3 DNA sequence: TGTGCCGGCCAGAGGGGGGGGCCTTCCCAAGAGACCCAGTACTTC.